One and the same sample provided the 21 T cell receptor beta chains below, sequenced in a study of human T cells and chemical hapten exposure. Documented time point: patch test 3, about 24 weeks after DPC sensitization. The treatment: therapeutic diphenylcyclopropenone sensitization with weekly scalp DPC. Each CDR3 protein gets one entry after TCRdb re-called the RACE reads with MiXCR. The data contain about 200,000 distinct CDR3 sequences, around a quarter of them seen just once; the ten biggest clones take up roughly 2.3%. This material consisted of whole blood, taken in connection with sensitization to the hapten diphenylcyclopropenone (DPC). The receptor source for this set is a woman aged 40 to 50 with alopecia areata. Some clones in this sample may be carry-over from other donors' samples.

CDR3 in DNA: TGTGCCAGCAGTTTAGGCGCGCAGGGAGGGACTGAAGCTTTCTTT. As protein: CASSLGAQGGTEAFF. The chain uses TRBV28 and TRBJ1-1, with D possibly TRBD1 on 5 matching bases. The CDR3 is 15 amino acids. V lost 2 bases and J lost 5, with 15 bases in between. Germline V gene lookup returns CDR1 MDHEN and CDR2 SYDVKM.

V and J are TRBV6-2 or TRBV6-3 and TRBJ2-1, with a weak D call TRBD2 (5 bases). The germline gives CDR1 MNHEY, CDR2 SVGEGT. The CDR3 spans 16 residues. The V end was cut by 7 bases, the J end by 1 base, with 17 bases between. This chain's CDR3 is CASTRFQLASYNEQFF. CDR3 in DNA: TGTGCCAGCACCAGATTTCAGCTAGCTTCCTACAATGAGCAGTTCTTC.

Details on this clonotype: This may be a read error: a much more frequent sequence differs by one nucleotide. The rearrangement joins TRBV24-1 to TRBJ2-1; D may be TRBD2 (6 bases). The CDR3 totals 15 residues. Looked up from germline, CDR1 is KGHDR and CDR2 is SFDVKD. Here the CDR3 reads CAASDFRGTRNEQFF. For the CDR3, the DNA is TGTGCCGCCAGTGATTTCCGCGGGACCCGAAATGAGCAGTTCTTC.

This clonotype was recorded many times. The CDR3 DNA follows: TGTGCCAGCAGCCAAGAGGGGGACAGGCCGAACACTGAAGCTTTCTTT. Amino acid sequence: CASSQEGDRPNTEAFF. The genes are TRBV4-2 and TRBJ1-1; 8 nucleotides align to TRBD1. The CDR3 extends over 16 amino acids. J gave up 1 base and V 0 bases, and 4 bases lay outside the gene matches. Germline CDR1 reads LGHNA; CDR2 reads YNFKEQ.

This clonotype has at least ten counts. CDR3 nucleotides: TGTGCCAGCTCACAACAGGGGGTCGGGACTGAAGCTTTCTTT. It encodes CASSQQGVGTEAFF. This chain connects TRBV18 to TRBJ1-1; 8 bases line up with TRBD1. The V gene end was trimmed by 4 bases and the J gene end by 5 bases; junction bases not matched to a gene: 6. This CDR3 has 14 residues. CDR1 is KGHSH and CDR2 is LQKENI in the germline V gene.

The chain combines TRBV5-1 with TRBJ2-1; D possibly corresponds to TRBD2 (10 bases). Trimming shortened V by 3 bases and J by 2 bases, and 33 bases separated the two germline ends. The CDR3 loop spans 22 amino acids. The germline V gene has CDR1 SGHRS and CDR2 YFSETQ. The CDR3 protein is CASSSKGGGDREGTSAYNEQFF. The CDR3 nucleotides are TGCGCCAGCAGCTCCAAAGGTGGAGGGGACAGGGAAGGGACTAGCGCCTACAATGAGCAGTTCTTC.

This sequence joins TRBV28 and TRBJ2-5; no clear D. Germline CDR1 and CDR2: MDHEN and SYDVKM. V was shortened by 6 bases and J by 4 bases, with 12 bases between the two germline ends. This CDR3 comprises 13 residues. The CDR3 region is CASSPDVSETQYF. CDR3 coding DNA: TGTGCCAGCAGCCCGGATGTTTCAGAGACCCAGTACTTC.

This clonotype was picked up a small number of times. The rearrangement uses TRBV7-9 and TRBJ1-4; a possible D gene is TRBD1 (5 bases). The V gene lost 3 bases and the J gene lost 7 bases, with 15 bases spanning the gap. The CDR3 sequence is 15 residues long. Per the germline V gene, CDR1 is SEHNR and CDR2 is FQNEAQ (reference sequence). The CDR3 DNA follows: TGTGCCAGCAGCTTGGAGGGACCTCCCAGTGAAAAACTGTTTTTT. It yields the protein CASSLEGPPSEKLFF. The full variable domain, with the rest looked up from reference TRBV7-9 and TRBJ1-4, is DTGVSQNPRHKITKRGQNVTFRCDPISEHNRLYWYRQTLGQGPEFLTYFQNEAQLEKSRLLSDRFSAERPKGSFSTLEIQRTEQGDSAMYLCASSLEGPPSEKLFFGSGTQLSVL.

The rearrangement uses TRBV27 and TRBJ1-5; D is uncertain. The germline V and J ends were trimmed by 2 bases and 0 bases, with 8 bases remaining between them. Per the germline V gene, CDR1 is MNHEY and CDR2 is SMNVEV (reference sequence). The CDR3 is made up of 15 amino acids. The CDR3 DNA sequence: TGTGCCAGCAGTTTAAACTCAGATAGCAATCAGCCCCAGCATTTT. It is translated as CASSLNSDSNQPQHF.

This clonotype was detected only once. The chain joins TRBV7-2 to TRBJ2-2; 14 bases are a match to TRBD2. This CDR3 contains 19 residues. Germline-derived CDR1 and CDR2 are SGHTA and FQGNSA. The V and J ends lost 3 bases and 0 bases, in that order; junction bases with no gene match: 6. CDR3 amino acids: CASSFPTSGRVTNTGELFF. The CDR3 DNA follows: TGTGCCAGCAGCTTCCCGACTAGCGGGAGGGTCACGAACACCGGGGAGCTGTTTTTT.

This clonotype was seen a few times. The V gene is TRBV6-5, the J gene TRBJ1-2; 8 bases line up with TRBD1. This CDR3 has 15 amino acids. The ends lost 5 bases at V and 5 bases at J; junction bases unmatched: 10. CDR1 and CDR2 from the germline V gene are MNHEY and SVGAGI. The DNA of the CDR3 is TGTGCCAGCAGTCGACAGGGGCCAGGCGGTTATGGCTACACCTTC. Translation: CASSRQGPGGYGYTF.

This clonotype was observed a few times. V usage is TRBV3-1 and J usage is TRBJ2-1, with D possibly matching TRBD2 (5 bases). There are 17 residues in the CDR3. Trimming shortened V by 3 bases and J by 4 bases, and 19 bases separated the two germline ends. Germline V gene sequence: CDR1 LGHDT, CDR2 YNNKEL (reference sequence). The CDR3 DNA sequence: TGTGCCAGCAGCCATAGGCCAACAAGCGGCCTTTACAATGAGCAGTTCTTC. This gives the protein CASSHRPTSGLYNEQFF.

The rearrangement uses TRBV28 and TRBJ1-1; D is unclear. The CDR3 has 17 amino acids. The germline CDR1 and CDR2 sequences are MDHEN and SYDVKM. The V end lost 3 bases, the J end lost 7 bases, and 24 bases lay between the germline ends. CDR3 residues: CASSFYPSGTRKVEAFF. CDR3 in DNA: TGTGCCAGCAGTTTTTACCCTTCGGGCACACGAAAAGTTGAAGCTTTCTTT.

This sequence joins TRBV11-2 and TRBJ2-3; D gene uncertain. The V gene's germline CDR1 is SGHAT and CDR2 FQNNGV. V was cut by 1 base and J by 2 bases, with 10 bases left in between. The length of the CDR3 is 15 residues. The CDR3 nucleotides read TGTGCCAGCAGCTTAGCCCCGCTGACCACAGATACGCAGTATTTT. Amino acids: CASSLAPLTTDTQYF.

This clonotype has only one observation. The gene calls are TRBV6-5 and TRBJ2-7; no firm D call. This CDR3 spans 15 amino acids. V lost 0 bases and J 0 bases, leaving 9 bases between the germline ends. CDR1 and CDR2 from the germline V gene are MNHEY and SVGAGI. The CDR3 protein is CASSYSGPSSYEQYF. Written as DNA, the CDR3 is TGTGCCAGCAGTTACTCGGGCCCAAGCTCCTACGAGCAGTACTTC.

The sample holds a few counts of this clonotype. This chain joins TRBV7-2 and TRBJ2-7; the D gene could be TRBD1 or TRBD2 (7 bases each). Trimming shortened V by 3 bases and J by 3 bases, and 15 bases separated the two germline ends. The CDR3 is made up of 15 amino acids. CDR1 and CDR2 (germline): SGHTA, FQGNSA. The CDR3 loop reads CASSLSRGGLYEQYF. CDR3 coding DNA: TGTGCCAGCAGCTTGTCCAGGGGGGGCCTCTACGAGCAGTACTTC.

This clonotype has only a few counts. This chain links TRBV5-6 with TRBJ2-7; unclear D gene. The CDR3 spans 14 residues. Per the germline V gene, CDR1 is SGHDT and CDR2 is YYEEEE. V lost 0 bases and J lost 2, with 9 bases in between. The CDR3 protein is CASSLASTPYEQYF. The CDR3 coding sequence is TGTGCCAGCAGCTTGGCCTCAACCCCCTACGAGCAGTACTTC.

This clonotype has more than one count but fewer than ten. CDR3 protein: CASSDGIFTDTQYF. The CDR3 DNA is TGTGCCAGCAGTGACGGGATTTTCACAGATACGCAGTATTTT. The V and J genes are TRBV2 and TRBJ2-3; weak D call: TRBD2 (5 bases). This CDR3 contains 14 residues. V was shortened by 3 bases and J by 2 bases, with 9 bases between the two germline ends. Looked up from germline, CDR1 is SNHLY and CDR2 is FYNNEI.

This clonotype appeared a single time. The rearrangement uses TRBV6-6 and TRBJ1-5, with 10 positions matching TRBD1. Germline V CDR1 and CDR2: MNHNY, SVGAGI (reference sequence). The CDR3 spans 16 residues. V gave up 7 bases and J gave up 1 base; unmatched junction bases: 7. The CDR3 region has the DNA TGTGCCAGCAAGTTACGGGGACAGGGGAGCAATCAGCCCCAGCATTTT. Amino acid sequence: CASKLRGQGSNQPQHF.

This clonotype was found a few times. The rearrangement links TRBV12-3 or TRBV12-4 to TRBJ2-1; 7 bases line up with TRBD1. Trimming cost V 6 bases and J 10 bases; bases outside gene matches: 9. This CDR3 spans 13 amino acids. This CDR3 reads CASSNRGLGEQFF. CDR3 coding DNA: TGTGCCAGCAGCAACAGGGGCCTGGGGGAGCAGTTCTTC.

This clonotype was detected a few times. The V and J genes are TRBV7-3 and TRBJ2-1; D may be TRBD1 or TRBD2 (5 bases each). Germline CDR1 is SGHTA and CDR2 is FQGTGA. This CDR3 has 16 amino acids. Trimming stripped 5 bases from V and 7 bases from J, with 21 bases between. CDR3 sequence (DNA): TGTGCCAGCAGCCCGAGTCCGGGACCCCTTGGTAATGAGCAGTTCTTC. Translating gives CASSPSPGPLGNEQFF.